This TCR beta chain was observed in a study of a mutant IDH1 vaccine in newly diagnosed glioma. Time point of the sample: baseline, week 1 (first vaccination visit). Documented treatment: pre-vaccination baseline after standard-of-care therapy. As for this clone: Its antigen is unidentified.

Libraries were prepared by immunoSEQ multiplex PCR; TCRdb keeps only in-frame clonotypes and omits some of them. The sample yields about 35,000 clones, roughly nine tenths seen once. Study results and caveats: Changes to the top peripheral T cell clonotypes appeared unrelated to pseudoprogression.

The sequenced sample was PBMCs, obtained from a glioma patient treated with radiotherapy, temozolomide or both. This clonotype was obtained from a woman aged 40 to 55 with glioma.

CDR3 region: CAIFPSGADTQYF. The CDR3 bases are TGTGCCATCTTTCCGAGCGGGGCAGATACGCAGTATTTT. The chain has TRBV2 and TRBJ2-3; 7 nucleotides line up with TRBD2. Looked up from germline, CDR1 is SNHLY and CDR2 is FYNNEI. With 10 bases clipped from V and 4 bases from J, the junction kept 8 bases outside the gene matches. The CDR3 is 13 amino acids.